A selection of T cell receptor beta chains follows, all from one sample in a study of blood T cell repertoires in COVID-19. Assay: immunoSEQ multiplex PCR; the TCRdb copy retains only in-frame clones and omits some. The data show about 410,000 clones, with about 90% seen just once and less than 0.75% held by the top ten. Sequencing used PBMCs or T cells enriched from blood (not recorded which). Receptors originate from a man aged 18 to 30 who had recovered from COVID-19. Both conserved end residues are part of each CDR3. The order of the fields is D gene, clone size, V gene, J gene, CDR3 protein, CDR3 DNA. The D gene is left open where the match is weak. Rows give clone size only sometimes, using once, few, many, or a class for an expanded clone.

>.|.|TRBV19|TRBJ2-7
CASTGGYEQYF
TGTGCCAGTACCGGCGGGTACGAGCAGTACTTC
>TRBD1|.|TRBV3-1/TRBV3-2|TRBJ2-5
CASSLRQGSETQYF
TGTGCCAGCAGCCTCCGACAGGGTTCGGAGACCCAGTACTTC
>TRBD2|.|TRBV5-1|TRBJ2-7
CASSFLAGGPGEQYF
TGCGCCAGCAGCTTTTTGGCGGGGGGGCCGGGCGAGCAGTACTTC
>.|.|TRBV6-5|TRBJ1-5
CASSTGDQPQHF
TGTGCCAGCAGTACCGGGGATCAGCCCCAGCATTTT
>TRBD1|.|TRBV7-6|TRBJ2-2
CASSLLGQGVGSTGELFF
TGTGCCAGCAGCTTACTTGGACAGGGAGTAGGGTCCACCGGGGAGCTGTTTTTT
>.|.|TRBV6-5|TRBJ1-2
CASTTPEKGANGYTF
TGTGCCAGCACTACTCCCGAGAAAGGGGCGAATGGCTACACCTTC
>TRBD1|.|TRBV5-4|TRBJ1-1
CASSLGGGTVGTEAFF
TGTGCCAGCAGCTTGGGGGGCGGGACAGTTGGCACTGAAGCTTTCTTT
>TRBD1|few|TRBV6-5|TRBJ2-7
CASSMTGTGAYEQYF
TGTGCCAGCAGTATGACCGGGACAGGAGCATACGAGCAGTACTTC
>.|once|TRBV9|TRBJ1-1
CASSVAPGDTEAFF
TGTGCCAGCAGCGTAGCTCCAGGGGACACTGAAGCTTTCTTT
>.|.|TRBV19|TRBJ2-2
CASSMDSTNTGELFF
TGTGCCAGTAGTATGGACAGTACGAACACCGGGGAGCTGTTTTTT
>.|.|TRBV2|TRBJ2-5
CASSELADRLQETQYF
TGTGCCAGCAGTGAGTTGGCTGACAGACTCCAAGAGACCCAGTACTTC
>.|.|TRBV7-8|TRBJ1-2
CASSSRGRERGYGYTF
TGTGCCAGCAGCTCCCGTGGTAGGGAGCGCGGCTATGGCTACACCTTC
>.|.|TRBV5-1|TRBJ1-5
CASSSPHQPQHF
TGCGCCAGCAGCTCTCCCCATCAGCCCCAGCATTTT
>TRBD2|.|TRBV9|TRBJ2-3
CASSVTSGTLRDTQYF
TGTGCCAGCAGCGTAACTAGCGGGACCCTCAGGGATACGCAGTATTTT
>.|.|TRBV13|TRBJ1-5
CASSLQGSNQPQHF
TGTGCCAGCAGCTTACAGGGGAGCAATCAGCCCCAGCATTTT
>TRBD1|.|TRBV2|TRBJ1-3
CASSGDRAAGNTIYF
TGTGCCAGCAGTGGGGACAGGGCGGCTGGAAACACCATATATTTT
>TRBD2|.|TRBV19|TRBJ2-2
CASSTGLAGGTGELFF
TGTGCCAGTAGTACGGGACTAGCGGGAGGTACCGGGGAGCTGTTTTTT
>TRBD2|.|TRBV6-5|TRBJ2-2
CASSSLTSGRLGELFF
TGTGCCAGCAGTTCCCTGACTAGCGGGAGGTTGGGGGAGCTGTTTTTT
>TRBD1|once|TRBV19|TRBJ1-5
CASSTQGGLSNQPQHF
TGTGCCAGTAGTACACAGGGGGGACTTAGCAATCAGCCCCAGCATTTT
>.|.|TRBV6-5|TRBJ1-4
CASSYTAGTNEKLFF
TGTGCCAGCAGTTATACGGCAGGGACTAATGAAAAACTGTTTTTT
>.|.|TRBV15|TRBJ1-1
CATSRDRGYLRFAEAFF
TGTGCCACCAGCAGAGACCGCGGGTACTTGAGGTTCGCTGAAGCTTTCTTT
>.|.|TRBV18|TRBJ2-5
CASSPWQGKETQYF
TGTGCCAGCTCACCGTGGCAGGGGAAAGAGACCCAGTACTTC
>.|.|TRBV2|TRBJ1-6
CASRHLYSGTQNSPLHF
TGTGCCAGCAGGCACCTATACTCCGGGACACAAAATTCACCCCTCCACTTT
>.|.|TRBV9|TRBJ1-2
CASSAAQVPNYGYTF
TGTGCCAGCAGCGCTGCGCAAGTTCCTAACTATGGCTACACCTTC
>TRBD1|.|TRBV7-2|TRBJ2-3
CASSRTGTSTDTQYF
TGTGCCAGCAGCCGGACAGGGACAAGCACAGATACGCAGTATTTT
>.|.|TRBV18|TRBJ1-5
CASSPIRGDSNQPQHF
TGTGCCAGCTCACCAATCCGGGGGGATAGCAATCAGCCCCAGCATTTT
>.|.|TRBV29-1|TRBJ1-1
CSVEGRAYMNTEAFF
TGCAGCGTTGAAGGGAGGGCTTACATGAACACTGAAGCTTTCTTT
>TRBD2|.|TRBV19|TRBJ2-7
CASSASGTSYEQYF
TGTGCCAGTAGTGCCTCCGGGACTAGCTACGAGCAGTACTTC
>TRBD2|.|TRBV24-1|TRBJ2-1
CATSDSSGSSYNEQFF
TGTGCCACCAGTGATTCAAGCGGGAGCTCCTACAATGAGCAGTTCTTC
>.|.|TRBV5-1|TRBJ1-5
CASSPRGGNQPQHF
TGCGCCAGCAGCCCCCGAGGTGGTAACCAGCCCCAGCATTTT
>TRBD1|once|TRBV6-5|TRBJ2-7
CASSSTVQGHYEQYF
TGTGCCAGCAGTTCCACCGTACAGGGGCACTACGAGCAGTACTTC
>TRBD1|.|TRBV7-9|TRBJ1-4
CASSLEGALEKLFF
TGTGCCAGCAGCTTAGAGGGGGCACTTGAAAAACTGTTTTTT
>.|.|TRBV4-1|TRBJ1-2
CASSRIGTVRGRPGYTF
TGCGCCAGCAGCCGCATCGGTACCGTCAGGGGTAGACCTGGCTACACCTTC
>TRBD2|.|TRBV28|TRBJ2-7
CASSLGAGAPSEQYF
TGTGCCAGCAGTTTAGGGGCGGGAGCTCCTAGCGAGCAGTACTTC
>.|.|TRBV6-5|TRBJ1-1
CASTGSAIGNTEAFF
TGTGCCAGCACCGGGTCAGCCATTGGGAACACTGAAGCTTTCTTT
>TRBD1|.|TRBV28|TRBJ1-6
CASSFPGQGLYNSPLHF
TGTGCCAGCAGTTTCCCGGGACAGGGCCTCTATAATTCACCCCTCCACTTT
>TRBD1|.|TRBV19|TRBJ1-2
CASSWDRGHGYTF
TGTGCCAGTAGTTGGGACAGGGGGCATGGCTACACCTTC
>.|.|TRBV18|TRBJ2-3
CASSFALSSQKTDTQYF
TGTGCCAGCTCATTTGCTTTAAGCTCACAGAAAACAGATACGCAGTATTTT
>TRBD1|.|TRBV29-1|TRBJ2-7
CSVRQGLGYEQYF
TGCAGCGTAAGACAGGGGCTAGGCTACGAGCAGTACTTC
>TRBD1|.|TRBV7-8|TRBJ2-7
CASSHGTVTYEQYF
TGTGCCAGCAGCCACGGGACAGTCACCTACGAGCAGTACTTC
>.|.|TRBV5-1|TRBJ2-3
CASSLLGGDSTDTQYF
TGCGCCAGCAGCTTGTTGGGCGGGGATAGCACAGATACGCAGTATTTT
>.|.|TRBV5-1|TRBJ2-3
CASSLAVREVTDTQYF
TGCGCCAGCAGCTTGGCGGTTCGGGAAGTCACAGATACGCAGTATTTT
>.|once|TRBV6-5|TRBJ1-5
CASSLGEGGNQPQHF
TGTGCCAGCAGTCTAGGCGAGGGGGGCAATCAGCCCCAGCATTTT
>.|.|TRBV29-1|TRBJ1-1
CSVVLQPNTEAFF
TGCAGCGTTGTGCTACAGCCAAACACTGAAGCTTTCTTT
>.|.|TRBV18|TRBJ1-5
CASSRIRDNNQPQHF
TGTGCCAGCTCACGGATCCGGGACAACAATCAGCCCCAGCATTTT